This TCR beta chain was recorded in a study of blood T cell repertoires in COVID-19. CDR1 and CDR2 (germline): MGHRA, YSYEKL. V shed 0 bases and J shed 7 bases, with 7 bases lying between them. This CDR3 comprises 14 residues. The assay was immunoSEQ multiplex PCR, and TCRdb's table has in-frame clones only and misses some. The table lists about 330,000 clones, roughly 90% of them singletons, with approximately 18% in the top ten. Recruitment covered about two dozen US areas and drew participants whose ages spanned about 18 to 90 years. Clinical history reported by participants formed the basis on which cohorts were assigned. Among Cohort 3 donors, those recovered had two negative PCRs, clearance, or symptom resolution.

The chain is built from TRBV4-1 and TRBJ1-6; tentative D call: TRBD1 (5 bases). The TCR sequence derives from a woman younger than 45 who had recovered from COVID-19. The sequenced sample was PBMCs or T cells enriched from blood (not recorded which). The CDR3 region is CASSQEPGNSPLHF. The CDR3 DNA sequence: TGCGCCAGCAGCCAAGAGCCAGGGAATTCACCCCTCCACTTT.